The rows below give T cell receptor beta chains drawn from one sample of a study of T cell repertoires in cytomegalovirus infection. Which antigens these TCRs recognize remains unknown. MiXCR was run by TCRdb on the reads, yielding one entry per CDR3 protein. The sample lists 100,000 to 150,000 distinct CDR3 sequences; roughly a third were seen once. Sequenced here: CD8+ T cells from cultured PBMCs, sampled from culture after CMV antigen stimulation. Source of these receptors: a human donor in good health (CMV status not recorded). Some clones in this sample may be carry-over from other donors' samples. Each CDR3 is given with its conserved first and last residue. Not every row has a clone size; where given, it reads once, few, many or a size class.

clone_size,v_call,j_call,cdr3_aa
few,TRBV4-1,TRBJ1-1,CASSHRSGLTEAFF
.,TRBV6-5,TRBJ1-3,CASIGRRMGYSGNTIYF
.,TRBV27,TRBJ1-1,CASSLRGTGVTEAFF
.,TRBV4-2,TRBJ1-1,CASSQTTQGTTEAFF
.,TRBV7-8,TRBJ2-7,CASSPPDRGYEQYF
many,TRBV4-2,TRBJ2-1,CASSQGLATYNEQFF
few,TRBV4-1,TRBJ2-1,CASSQGGEQFF
.,TRBV2,TRBJ1-1,CASTRGDGTEAFF
few,TRBV5-1,TRBJ2-3,CASSLAAARPPDTQYF
many,TRBV7-2,TRBJ2-4,CASRDRGNNAQYF
.,TRBV27,TRBJ1-1,CASSFSWKGGLEAFF
.,TRBV7-2,TRBJ1-4,CASSGRDRGNNEKLFF
few,TRBV29-1,TRBJ2-2,CSITETNTGELFF
.,TRBV12-3/TRBV12-4,TRBJ1-3,CASRAGNYGNTIYF
few,TRBV19,TRBJ1-1,CASKSRDSNTEAFF
.,TRBV4-3,TRBJ2-7,CASSQALAGLTEQYF
many,TRBV7-2,TRBJ2-7,CASSLGSGVYEQYF
.,TRBV19,TRBJ1-1,CASSKGQGTTEAFF
few,TRBV5-1,TRBJ1-1,CASSLRGQPNEAFF
.,TRBV7-9,TRBJ2-1,CASSLPDRGEFF
.,TRBV20-1,TRBJ1-2,CSARDGDQPYGYTF
.,TRBV27,TRBJ1-2,CASSLVFRGDYGYTF
.,TRBV3-1,TRBJ2-3,CASRSEADTQYF
few,TRBV19,TRBJ2-1,CASSIVGQALRNEQFF
.,TRBV7-2,TRBJ2-5,CASNRYGGGAETQYF
.,TRBV5-5,TRBJ1-4,CASSLGDRGFRALPDEKLFF
.,TRBV6-5,TRBJ1-5,CASSHRTGDQPQHF
many,TRBV29-1,TRBJ1-1,CSAVGIGGLNTEAFF
few,TRBV4-1,TRBJ2-1,CASSQVENVLAGPYNEQFF
few,TRBV7-6,TRBJ2-4,CASSPTSGGAPGAKNIQYF
.,TRBV12-3/TRBV12-4,TRBJ1-2,CASSPPGINYGYTF
.,TRBV6-1,TRBJ1-5,CASSEQGWNQPQHF
.,TRBV20-1,TRBJ2-5,CSAPRDGAAQETQYF
.,TRBV6-5,TRBJ2-4,CASSYSDRVIVDIQYF
once,TRBV27,TRBJ1-2,CASSLSGGNYGYTF
.,TRBV12-5,TRBJ1-1,CASGLSSHSTEAFF
many,TRBV24-1,TRBJ2-7,CATSDLWRAEQYF
many,TRBV7-9,TRBJ2-7,CASSKAGQLYEQYF
few,TRBV5-8,TRBJ1-6,CASSLPGVGSPLHF
few,TRBV2,TRBJ2-2,CASSSRDQSRELFF
few,TRBV7-9,TRBJ2-1,CASSSQLDYRMGNEQFF
.,TRBV11-2,TRBJ2-7,CASRRGRLEQYF
few,TRBV4-1,TRBJ2-7,CASSQEGMGQGEYEQYF